The next 14 T cell receptor beta chains were all read from a single sample in a study of resident and recirculating memory T cells in vitiligo. Some clones are missing from TCRdb's copy, which holds only in-frame ones; the method was immunoSEQ multiplex PCR. The profile shows tens of thousands of clones, roughly 94% of them singletons. Sequencing input: blood. These receptor sequences come from a male donor with vitiligo.

This chain links TRBV5-6 with TRBJ2-7; perhaps TRBD2 as D (6 bases). V was cut by 5 bases and J by 5 bases, with 20 bases left in between. Germline CDR1 is SGHDT and CDR2 is YYEEEE. This CDR3 contains 15 residues. The CDR3 nucleotides read TGTGCCAGCAGTCAAGAACCGGACTACACCCACGAGCAGTACTTC. Translated, it gives CASSQEPDYTHEQYF.

CDR3 sequence: CASSQDPPAGAGHQPQHF. DNA of the CDR3: TGCGCCAGCAGCCAAGATCCACCGGCGGGGGCAGGGCATCAGCCCCAGCATTTT. The rearrangement uses TRBV4-1 and TRBJ1-5; D is possibly TRBD1 (6 bases). There are 18 residues in the CDR3. Germline V gene sequence: CDR1 MGHRA, CDR2 YSYEKL. With 0 bases removed from V and 5 bases from J, the gap between germline ends came to 20 bases.

V and J are TRBV11-2 and TRBJ2-1, with D hard to call. Germline V lookup: CDR1 SGHAT, CDR2 FQNNGV. This CDR3 spans 11 amino acids. V lost 5 bases and J lost 4, with 3 bases in between. CDR3 bases: TGTGCCAGCAGCCCGTACAATGAGCAGTTCTTC. Translation: CASSPYNEQFF.

The J gene is TRBJ2-1, the V gene TRBV28; TRBD2 might be the D (6 bases). Trimming removed 6 bases at V and 3 bases at J, with 12 bases between. CDR1 is MDHEN, CDR2 SYDVKM, per germline. The CDR3 totals 14 residues. The CDR3 loop reads CASSAVAVYNEQFF. CDR3 bases: TGTGCCAGCAGCGCCGTAGCGGTCTACAATGAGCAGTTCTTC.

This chain joins TRBV4-1 and TRBJ2-4; 7 bases fit TRBD1. Trimming took 3 bases from V and 14 from J; bases not matched to a gene: 4. Germline assignment: CDR1 MGHRA and CDR2 YSYEKL. This CDR3 region has 11 residues. The CDR3 loop is CASSHWDRKYF. The DNA of the CDR3 is TGCGCCAGCAGCCACTGGGACAGAAAGTACTTC.

This chain connects TRBV27 to TRBJ1-1; 7 bases line up with TRBD1. V trimming: 5 bases; J trimming: 5 bases; junction bases outside the gene matches: 8. Germline CDR1 and CDR2: MNHEY and SMNVEV (reference sequence). The CDR3 has 14 residues. CDR3 residues: CASSPQGDGTEAFF. CDR3 in DNA: TGTGCCAGCAGTCCTCAGGGGGACGGGACTGAAGCTTTCTTT.

The chain recombines TRBV27 with TRBJ2-3; D is uncertain. V dropped 4 bases and J dropped 10 bases, with 12 bases sitting between them. This CDR3 spans 12 amino acids. Germline V gene sequence: CDR1 MNHEY, CDR2 SMNVEV (reference sequence). The chain's CDR3 is CASSSRHGPQYF. The CDR3 nucleotides read TGTGCCAGCAGTTCCCGACACGGCCCGCAGTATTTT.

The V and J genes are TRBV27 and TRBJ2-7; 8 positions agree with TRBD1. The germline gives CDR1 MNHEY, CDR2 SMNVEV (reference sequence). Trimming removed 5 bases from V and 5 bases from J; junction bases left unmatched: 5. This CDR3 is 13 amino acids long. CDR3 DNA: TGTGCCAGCAGTCACCGGGACAGGAACGAGCAGTACTTC. Amino acids: CASSHRDRNEQYF.

This chain links TRBV7-3 with TRBJ2-3; 7 bases fit TRBD2. Per germline, CDR1 SGHTA and CDR2 FQGTGA. The CDR3 is made up of 15 amino acids. Losses at the gene ends were 3 bases for V and 5 bases for J; bases not matched to a gene: 8. CDR3 DNA: TGTGCCAGCAGCTTCAGTGGACTAGGAATAGATACGCAGTATTTT. Translating gives CASSFSGLGIDTQYF.

This rearrangement joins TRBV28 to TRBJ1-5; D is possibly TRBD1 (5 bases). The V end was cut by 8 bases, the J end by 9 bases, with 23 bases between. The CDR3 consists of 15 residues. Germline CDR1 reads MDHEN; CDR2 reads SYDVKM. DNA for the CDR3: TGTGCCAGCCTGGGCCCAGAGACCCAGGGCTGGCCCCAGCATTTT. It yields the protein CASLGPETQGWPQHF. Drawing the rest from reference TRBV28 and TRBJ1-5, the complete variable domain is DVKVTQSSRYLVKRTGEKVFLECVQDMDHENMFWYRQDPGLGLRLIYFSYDVKMKEKGDIPEGYSVSREKKERFSLILESASTNQTSMYLCASLGPETQGWPQHFGDGTRLSIL.

The chain recombines TRBV11-3 with TRBJ2-7, with D unclear. The CDR3 runs to 15 residues. Germline CDR1 is SGHNT and CDR2 is YENEEA. V was pared by 4 bases and J by 3 bases, with 16 bases between. The CDR3 sequence is CASSSGDSPVYEQYF. In nucleotides, the CDR3 is TGTGCCAGCAGCTCTGGCGACTCGCCGGTCTACGAGCAGTACTTC.

The CDR3 spells CASSPPQGGYTF. The DNA for the CDR3 is TGTGCCAGCAGCCCGCCTCAGGGGGGCTACACCTTC. The chain carries TRBV7-9 and TRBJ1-2; D might be TRBD1 (6 bases). V dropped 5 bases and J dropped 8 bases, with 12 bases sitting between them. There are 12 residues in the CDR3. Germline lookup yields CDR1 SEHNR and CDR2 FQNEAQ (reference sequence).

This clone was counted between two and nine times. This sequence joins TRBV19 and TRBJ1-1, with D possibly TRBD1 on 5 matching bases. V shed 2 bases and J shed 4 bases, with 14 bases lying between them. There are 15 residues in the CDR3. Per the germline V gene, CDR1 is LNHDA and CDR2 is SQIVND (reference sequence). The CDR3 DNA follows: TGTGCCAGTAGTATACAGCAGGGAAGGGGCACTGAAGCTTTCTTT. Amino acid sequence: CASSIQQGRGTEAFF.

This clone was observed a single time. J is TRBJ1-1 and V is TRBV5-1; D unresolved. V was clipped by 7 bases and J by 1 base, with 11 bases between them. The germline V gene has CDR1 SGHRS and CDR2 YFSETQ. The CDR3 length is 13 residues. The CDR3 here is CASGLVGNTEAFF. The CDR3 DNA sequence: TGCGCCAGCGGACTGGTAGGGAACACTGAAGCTTTCTTT. The complete variable domain, with remaining parts taken from reference TRBV5-1 and TRBJ1-1, reads KAGVTQTPRYLIKTRGQQVTLSCSPISGHRSVSWYQQTPGQGLQFLFEYFSETQRNKGNFPGRFSGRQFSNSRSEMNVSTLELGDSALYLCASGLVGNTEAFFGQGTRLTVV.